This T cell receptor beta chain stems from a study of blood T cell repertoires in COVID-19. As for the study in general: Samples representing acute and convalescent COVID-19 were sourced from the United States, Italy and Spain. PBMCs, B-cell-depleted T cells, or T cells were the source of the cDNA or gDNA that made up the material.

Participants, about 18 to 100 years old, spanned approximately 25 US areas. Either two negative PCRs, clearance, or symptom resolution qualified Cohort 3 donors as recovered. V gave up 8 bases and J gave up 2 bases, with 12 bases separating them. The CDR3 sequence is 12 residues long. Germline CDR1 GTSNPN, CDR2 SVGIG (reference sequence). The protocol was immunoSEQ multiplex PCR, while the TCRdb copy is restricted to in-frame clones and leaves out a portion. Of 300,000 to 400,000 clones listed, more than 85% are singletons. Sequenced input: PBMCs or T cells enriched from blood (not recorded which). The clonotype was recovered from a woman aged 30 to 39 who had recovered from COVID-19. The chain recombines TRBV30 with TRBJ1-2, with unresolved D. CDR3 sequence (DNA): TGTGCCGGCCATTTACAGAACTATGGCTACACCTTC. This translates into CAGHLQNYGYTF.